The next 14 T cell receptor beta chains were all read from a single sample in a study of blood T cell repertoires in COVID-19. Profiling relied on immunoSEQ multiplex PCR, and the TCRdb table lists in-frame clones only, not all of them. The sample comprises 400,000 or so clones, about nine tenths of which are singletons, and approximately 1.5% rests with the top ten. Sequences were obtained from peripheral blood. These receptors came from a woman aged 40 to 50 with COVID-19, enrolled during active disease.

The V call is TRBV28, the J call TRBJ2-4, with 7 bases aligning to TRBD1. Germline V CDR1 and CDR2: MDHEN, SYDVKM. The CDR3 spans 16 residues. With V trimmed by 6 bases and J by 1 base, 9 bases remained unmatched. CDR3 DNA: TGTGCCAGCAGCTCAGGGGGACGGACCGCCAAAAACATTCAGTACTTC. It is translated as CASSSGGRTAKNIQYF.

The V call is TRBV7-8, the J call TRBJ1-2, with TRBD1 as a possible D gene (6 bases). Trimming removed 2 bases at V and 4 bases at J, with 14 bases between. The V gene's germline CDR1 is SGHVS and CDR2 FQNEAQ. The CDR3 spans 15 residues. The CDR3 DNA is TGTGCCAGCAGCTTAAGCATGGACAGTCCCTATGGCTACACCTTC. This sequence encodes CASSLSMDSPYGYTF.

The rearrangement uses TRBV5-6 and TRBJ1-1; 8 nucleotides agree with TRBD1. From germline, CDR1 is SGHDT and CDR2 YYEEEE. CDR3 length equals 16 residues. After removal of 0 bases from V and 2 bases from J, the junction contained 6 bases not matched to a gene. The CDR3 here is CASSLAPGQENTEAFF. CDR3 DNA sequence: TGTGCCAGCAGCTTGGCCCCGGGACAGGAAAACACTGAAGCTTTCTTT.

The chain carries TRBV18 and TRBJ1-2; D is perhaps TRBD1 (5 bases). The CDR3 covers 14 residues. The V gene's germline CDR1 is KGHSH and CDR2 LQKENI. With 3 bases removed from V and 3 bases from J, the gap between germline ends came to 11 bases. CDR3 DNA sequence: TGTGCCAGCTCACCCGTCCCGGGGGACTATGGCTACACCTTC. Translating it yields CASSPVPGDYGYTF.

The chain recombines TRBV4-1 with TRBJ2-3; TRBD2 matches at 7 bases. Germline loops: CDR1 MGHRA, CDR2 YSYEKL. The CDR3 is 17 amino acids. V lost 1 base and J lost 8; bases outside the gene matches: 15. Written as DNA, the CDR3 is TGCGCCAGCAGCCAAGGGGTTGCGGGGGTCCTCACCGGTACGCAGTATTTT. This gives the protein CASSQGVAGVLTGTQYF.

The V call is TRBV5-1, the J call TRBJ1-1; the D is unclear. Germline V gives CDR1 SGHRS, CDR2 YFSETQ. CDR3 size: 13 residues. V dropped 0 bases and J dropped 1 base, with 4 bases sitting between them. The CDR3 bases are TGCGCCAGCAGCTTGGAGCCGAACACTGAAGCTTTCTTT. Its protein product is CASSLEPNTEAFF. Based on the CDR3 plus reference TRBV5-1 and TRBJ1-1, the full variable domain is KAGVTQTPRYLIKTRGQQVTLSCSPISGHRSVSWYQQTPGQGLQFLFEYFSETQRNKGNFPGRFSGRQFSNSRSEMNVSTLELGDSALYLCASSLEPNTEAFFGQGTRLTVV.

The rearrangement joins TRBV4-3 to TRBJ1-5; D might be TRBD1 (5 bases). In germline, CDR1 is LGHNA, CDR2 YSLEER. V lost 0 bases and J 4 bases, leaving 10 bases between the germline ends. The CDR3 runs 15 residues. CDR3: CASSQDQQGNQPQHF. CDR3 in DNA: TGCGCCAGCAGCCAAGATCAGCAGGGAAATCAGCCCCAGCATTTT.

CDR3 bases: TGTGCCAGCAGCTTTACCATCCGACAGGGAGTTTCGGACACCATATATTTT. It yields the protein CASSFTIRQGVSDTIYF. This chain links TRBV7-9 with TRBJ1-3; the match to TRBD1 covers 7 bases. Germline-derived CDR1 and CDR2 are SEHNR and FQNEAQ (reference sequence). This CDR3 comprises 17 residues. V lost 3 bases and J lost 8; bases outside the gene matches: 16.

This chain joins TRBV30 and TRBJ1-2; tentatively, D is TRBD1 (5 bases). The germline gives CDR1 GTSNPN, CDR2 SVGIG (reference sequence). The CDR3 is 14 residues long. V was clipped by 5 bases and J by 0 bases, with 13 bases between them. The CDR3 sequence is CAWEGTDTNYGYTF. In DNA form, the CDR3 reads TGTGCCTGGGAAGGGACTGACACTAACTATGGCTACACCTTC. The variable domain in full, with the rest retrieved from reference TRBV30 and TRBJ1-2, is SQTIHQWPATLVQPVGSPLSLECTVEGTSNPNLYWYRQAAGRGLQLLFYSVGIGQISSEVPQNLSASRPQDRQFILSSKKLLLSDSGFYLCAWEGTDTNYGYTFGSGTRLTVV.

This chain links TRBV6-5 with TRBJ1-2; TRBD1 matches at 8 bases. With 6 bases clipped from V and 8 bases from J, the junction kept 14 bases outside the gene matches. Germline values: CDR1 MNHEY, CDR2 SVGAGI. The CDR3 consists of 15 residues. CDR3 coding DNA: TGTGCCAGCAGGAAAGAAACAGGGGGAAGAGGAGGCTACACCTTC. It codes for CASRKETGGRGGYTF.

The rearrangement links TRBV4-3 to TRBJ2-3, with TRBD1 matching over 9 bases. There are 17 residues in the CDR3. The germline V gene has CDR1 LGHNA and CDR2 YSLEER. Losses at the gene ends were 0 bases for V and 1 base for J; bases not matched to a gene: 5. CDR3 sequence reads: CASSQETQGAGTDTQYF. CDR3 DNA: TGCGCCAGCAGCCAAGAGACACAGGGGGCGGGCACAGATACGCAGTATTTT.

The V call is TRBV4-3, the J call TRBJ1-1, with D uncertain. V dropped 2 bases and J dropped 1 base, with 8 bases sitting between them. The V gene's germline CDR1 is LGHNA and CDR2 YSLEER. The CDR3 has 14 residues. CDR3 protein: CASSQNPGNTEAFF. Written as DNA, the CDR3 is TGCGCCAGCAGCCAAAACCCAGGGAACACTGAAGCTTTCTTT.

The rearrangement links TRBV30 to TRBJ2-7, with D possibly TRBD1 on 7 matching bases. The CDR3 consists of 12 residues. The V gene lost 7 bases and the J gene lost 3 bases, with 13 bases spanning the gap. Germline V CDR1 and CDR2: GTSNPN, SVGIG (reference sequence). CDR3 DNA: TGTGCCTCCCATCAGGGGGGCTACGAGCAGTACTTC. Its translation is CASHQGGYEQYF.

In this sample, this clone turned up many times. This chain connects TRBV9 to TRBJ1-1; weak D call: TRBD1 (5 bases). This CDR3 region has 15 residues. Deletions cut 0 bases from V and 1 base from J, with 10 bases between. From germline, CDR1 is SGDLS and CDR2 YYNGEE. CDR3 bases: TGTGCCAGCAGCGTAGCTGCGGGGGGGAACACTGAAGCTTTCTTT. It encodes CASSVAAGGNTEAFF.